The T cell receptor beta chain described here comes from a study of identifying expanded T cells in peripheral blood. The CDR3 is made up of 14 amino acids. Trimming took 2 bases from V and 5 from J, leaving 14 bases between them. Germline CDR1 SGHNT, CDR2 YYREEE (reference sequence). TCRdb's copy holds only in-frame clones and misses some; the assay was immunoSEQ multiplex PCR. The sample includes roughly 130,000 clones, 86% seen only once; the top ten take 7.5% to 9%. This chain connects TRBV5-4 to TRBJ2-7; a weak D match, TRBD2 (7 bases). This TCR came from a person aged 18-70 years in good health. Sequences were obtained from blood. The CDR3 nucleotides read TGTGCCAGCAGCTTAGGGGGGGCGTCGCACGAGCAGTACTTC. Its translation: CASSLGGASHEQYF.